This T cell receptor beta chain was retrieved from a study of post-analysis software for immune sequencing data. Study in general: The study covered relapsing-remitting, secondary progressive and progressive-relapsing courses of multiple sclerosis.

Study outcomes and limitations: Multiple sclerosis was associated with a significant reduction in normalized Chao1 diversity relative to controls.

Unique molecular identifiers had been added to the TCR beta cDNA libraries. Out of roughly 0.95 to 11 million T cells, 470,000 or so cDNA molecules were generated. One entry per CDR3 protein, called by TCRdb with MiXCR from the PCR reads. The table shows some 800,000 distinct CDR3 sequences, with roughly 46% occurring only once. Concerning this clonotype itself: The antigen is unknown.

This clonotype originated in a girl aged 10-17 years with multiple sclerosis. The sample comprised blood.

CDR3 amino acids: CASASMTYNEQFF. DNA of the CDR3: TGTGCCAGTGCTAGCATGACGTACAATGAGCAGTTCTTC. The chain employs TRBV28 and TRBJ2-1, with a weak D call TRBD2 (5 bases). With 9 bases removed from V and 4 bases from J, the gap between germline ends came to 13 bases. The germline V gene encodes CDR1 MDHEN and CDR2 SYDVKM. This CDR3 has 13 residues.